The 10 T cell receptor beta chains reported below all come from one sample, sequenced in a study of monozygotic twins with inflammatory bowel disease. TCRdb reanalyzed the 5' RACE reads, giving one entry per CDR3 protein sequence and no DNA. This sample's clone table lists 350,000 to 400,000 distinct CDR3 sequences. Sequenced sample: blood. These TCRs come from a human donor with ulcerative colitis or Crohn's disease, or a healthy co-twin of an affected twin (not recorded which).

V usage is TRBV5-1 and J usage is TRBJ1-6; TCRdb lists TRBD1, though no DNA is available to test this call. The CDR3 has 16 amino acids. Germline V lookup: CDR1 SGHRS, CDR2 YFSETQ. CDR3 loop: CASSPEPGTGAIPLHF.

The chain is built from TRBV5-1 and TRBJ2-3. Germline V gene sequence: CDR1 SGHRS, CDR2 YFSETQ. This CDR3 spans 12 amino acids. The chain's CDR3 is CASSLYRWTQYF. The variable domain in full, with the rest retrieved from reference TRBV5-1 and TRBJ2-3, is KAGVTQTPRYLIKTRGQQVTLSCSPISGHRSVSWYQQTPGQGLQFLFEYFSETQRNKGNFPGRFSGRQFSNSRSEMNVSTLELGDSALYLCASSLYRWTQYFGPGTRLTVL.

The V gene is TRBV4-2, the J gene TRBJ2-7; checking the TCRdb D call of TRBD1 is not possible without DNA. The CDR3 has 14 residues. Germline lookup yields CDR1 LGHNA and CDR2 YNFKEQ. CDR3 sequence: CASSQEGVSYEQYF.

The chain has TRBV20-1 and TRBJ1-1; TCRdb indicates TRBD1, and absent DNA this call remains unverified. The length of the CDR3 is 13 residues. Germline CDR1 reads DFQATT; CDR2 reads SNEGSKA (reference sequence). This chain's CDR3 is CSARDPDRLEAFF.

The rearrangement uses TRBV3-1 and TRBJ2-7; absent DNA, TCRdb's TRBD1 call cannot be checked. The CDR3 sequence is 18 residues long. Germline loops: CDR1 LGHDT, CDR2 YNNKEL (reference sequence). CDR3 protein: CASSQDLRQGVRSYEQYF.

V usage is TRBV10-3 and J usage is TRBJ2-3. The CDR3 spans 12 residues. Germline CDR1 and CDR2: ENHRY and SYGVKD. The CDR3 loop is CAIRDSTDTQYF.

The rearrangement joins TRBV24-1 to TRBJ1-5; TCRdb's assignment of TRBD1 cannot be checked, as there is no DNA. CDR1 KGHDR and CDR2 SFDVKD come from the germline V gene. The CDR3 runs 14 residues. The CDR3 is CATSEGGAEQPQHF.

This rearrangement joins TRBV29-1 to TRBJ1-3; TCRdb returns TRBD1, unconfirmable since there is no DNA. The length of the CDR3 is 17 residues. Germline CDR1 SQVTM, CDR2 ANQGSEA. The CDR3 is CSVGLPRTGTDGNTIYF.

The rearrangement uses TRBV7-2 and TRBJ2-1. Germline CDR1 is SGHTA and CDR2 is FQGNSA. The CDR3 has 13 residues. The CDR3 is CASSLAEYNEQFF.

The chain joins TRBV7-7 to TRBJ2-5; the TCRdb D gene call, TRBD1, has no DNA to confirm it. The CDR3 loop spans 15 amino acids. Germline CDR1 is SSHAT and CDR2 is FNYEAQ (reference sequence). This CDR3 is CASSLKGTPLETQYF.